This paragraph covers one T cell receptor beta chain sequence. These data are taken from a study of T cell responses to AZD1222 COVID-19 vaccine. From germline, CDR1 is KGHSH and CDR2 LQKENI. CDR3 length: 16 amino acids. V lost 2 bases and J lost 2; bases outside the gene matches: 0. The assay was immunoSEQ multiplex PCR, and TCRdb's table has in-frame clones only and misses some. This sample yields approximately 110,000 clones, of which approximately 85% are seen a single time; about 4.4% belongs to the top ten. Sequencing used peripheral blood, obtained 28 days after the second AZD1222 dose. The rearrangement uses TRBV18 and TRBJ2-1; 13 nucleotides align to TRBD2. This TCR derives from an adult who received the AZD1222 COVID-19 vaccine. CDR3 coding DNA: TGTGCCAGCTCACCAGGGACTAGCGGGGCCTACAATGAGCAGTTCTTC. This gives the protein CASSPGTSGAYNEQFF. Variable domain in full (rest from reference TRBV18 and TRBJ2-1): NAGVMQNPRHLVRRRGQEARLRCSPMKGHSHVYWYRQLPEEGLKFMVYLQKENIIDESGMPKERFSAEFPKEGPSILRIQQVVRGDSAAYFCASSPGTSGAYNEQFFGPGTRLTVL.